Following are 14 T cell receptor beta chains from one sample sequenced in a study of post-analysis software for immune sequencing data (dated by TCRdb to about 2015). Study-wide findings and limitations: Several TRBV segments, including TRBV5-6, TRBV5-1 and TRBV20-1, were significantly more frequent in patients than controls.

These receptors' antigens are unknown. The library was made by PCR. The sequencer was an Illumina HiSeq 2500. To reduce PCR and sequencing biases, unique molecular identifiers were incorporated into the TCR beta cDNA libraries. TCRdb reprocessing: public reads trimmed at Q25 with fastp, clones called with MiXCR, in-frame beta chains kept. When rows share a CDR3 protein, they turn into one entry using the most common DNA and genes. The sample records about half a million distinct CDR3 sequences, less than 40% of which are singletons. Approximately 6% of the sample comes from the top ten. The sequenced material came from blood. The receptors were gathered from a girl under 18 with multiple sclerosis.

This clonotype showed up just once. This CDR3 is CASSPGLAGMNEQFF. In nucleotides, the CDR3 is TGTGCCAGCAGTCCTGGACTAGCGGGGATGAATGAGCAGTTCTTC. This chain connects TRBV7-9 to TRBJ2-1; 12 bases fit TRBD2. Germline loops: CDR1 SEHNR, CDR2 FQNEAQ (reference sequence). After removal of 6 bases from V and 7 bases from J, the junction contained 7 bases not matched to a gene. The CDR3 is 15 residues long. The whole variable domain, filled in from reference TRBV7-9 and TRBJ2-1, reads DTGVSQNPRHKITKRGQNVTFRCDPISEHNRLYWYRQTLGQGPEFLTYFQNEAQLEKSRLLSDRFSAERPKGSFSTLEIQRTEQGDSAMYLCASSPGLAGMNEQFFGPGTRLTVL.

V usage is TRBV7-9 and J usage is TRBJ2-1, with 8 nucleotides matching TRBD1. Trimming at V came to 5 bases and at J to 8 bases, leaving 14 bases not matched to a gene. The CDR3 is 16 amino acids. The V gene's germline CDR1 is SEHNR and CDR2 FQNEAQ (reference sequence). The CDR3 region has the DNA TGTGCCAGCAGCAAAAGAGGTGGACAGGGCTCGGATGAGCAGTTCTTC. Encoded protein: CASSKRGGQGSDEQFF.

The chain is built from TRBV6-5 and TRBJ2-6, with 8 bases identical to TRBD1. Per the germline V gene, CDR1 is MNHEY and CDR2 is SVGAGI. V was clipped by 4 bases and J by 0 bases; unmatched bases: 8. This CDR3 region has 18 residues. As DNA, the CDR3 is TGTGCCAGCAGTTCGCCCCCGGACAGGGTCTCTGGGGCCAACGTCCTGACTTTC. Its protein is CASSSPPDRVSGANVLTF.

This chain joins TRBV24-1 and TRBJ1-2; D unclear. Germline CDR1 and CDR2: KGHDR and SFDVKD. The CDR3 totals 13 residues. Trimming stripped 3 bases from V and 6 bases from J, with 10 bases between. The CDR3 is CATSDLTTDGYTF. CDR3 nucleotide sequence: TGTGCCACCAGTGATCTGACGACCGATGGCTACACCTTC.

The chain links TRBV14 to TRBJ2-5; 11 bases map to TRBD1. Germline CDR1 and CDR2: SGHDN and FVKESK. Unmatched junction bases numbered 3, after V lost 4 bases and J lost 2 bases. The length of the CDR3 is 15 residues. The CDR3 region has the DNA TGTGCCAGCAGCCGAGGGGACAGGGGGCAAGAGACCCAGTACTTC. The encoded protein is CASSRGDRGQETQYF.

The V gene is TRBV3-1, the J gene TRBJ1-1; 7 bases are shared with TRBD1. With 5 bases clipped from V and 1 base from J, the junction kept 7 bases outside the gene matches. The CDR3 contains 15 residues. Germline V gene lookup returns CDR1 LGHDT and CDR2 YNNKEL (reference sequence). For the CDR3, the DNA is TGTGCCAGCAGCTTAATGGGACAGCCGAACACTGAAGCTTTCTTT. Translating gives CASSLMGQPNTEAFF. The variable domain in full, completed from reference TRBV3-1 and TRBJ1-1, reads DTAVSQTPKYLVTQMGNDKSIKCEQNLGHDTMYWYKQDSKKFLKIMFSYNNKELIINETVPNRFSPKSPDKAHLNLHINSLELGDSAVYFCASSLMGQPNTEAFFGQGTRLTVV.

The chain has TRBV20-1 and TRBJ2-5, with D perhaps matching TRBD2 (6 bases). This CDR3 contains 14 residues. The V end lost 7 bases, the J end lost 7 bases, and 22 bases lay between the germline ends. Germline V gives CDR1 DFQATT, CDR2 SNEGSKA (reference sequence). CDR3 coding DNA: TGCAGTGTCACTAGGCGCATAGCGGAAGGGACCCAGTACTTC. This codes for CSVTRRIAEGTQYF.

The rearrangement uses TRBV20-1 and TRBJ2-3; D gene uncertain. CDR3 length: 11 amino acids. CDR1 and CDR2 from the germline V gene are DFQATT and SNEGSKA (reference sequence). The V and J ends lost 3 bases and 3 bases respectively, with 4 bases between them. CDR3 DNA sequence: TGCAGTGCTAGCCTGACAGATACGCAGTATTTT. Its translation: CSASLTDTQYF.

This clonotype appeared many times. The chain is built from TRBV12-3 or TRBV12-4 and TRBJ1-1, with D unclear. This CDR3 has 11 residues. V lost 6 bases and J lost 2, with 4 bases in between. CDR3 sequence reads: CASSFNTEAFF. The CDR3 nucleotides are TGTGCCAGCAGCTTTAACACTGAAGCTTTCTTT.

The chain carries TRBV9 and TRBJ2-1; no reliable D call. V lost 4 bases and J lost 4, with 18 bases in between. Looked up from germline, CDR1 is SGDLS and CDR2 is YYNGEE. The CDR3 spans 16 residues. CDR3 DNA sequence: TGTGCCAGCAGCCCCACCCAGACCCCTGAATACAATGAGCAGTTCTTC. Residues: CASSPTQTPEYNEQFF.

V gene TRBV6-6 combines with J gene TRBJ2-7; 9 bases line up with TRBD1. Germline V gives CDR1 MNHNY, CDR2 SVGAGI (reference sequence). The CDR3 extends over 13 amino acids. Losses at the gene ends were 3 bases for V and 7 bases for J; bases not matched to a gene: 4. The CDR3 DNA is TGTGCCAGCAGTTATCGGGACAGGGAGGAGCAGTACTTC. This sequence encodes CASSYRDREEQYF.

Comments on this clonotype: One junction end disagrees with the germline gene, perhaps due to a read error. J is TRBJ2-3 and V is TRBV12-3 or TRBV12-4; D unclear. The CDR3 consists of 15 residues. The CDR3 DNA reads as TGTGCCAACAGTTCTGGGGTATTAGGCACAGATACGCAGTATTTT. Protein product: CANSSGVLGTDTQYF.

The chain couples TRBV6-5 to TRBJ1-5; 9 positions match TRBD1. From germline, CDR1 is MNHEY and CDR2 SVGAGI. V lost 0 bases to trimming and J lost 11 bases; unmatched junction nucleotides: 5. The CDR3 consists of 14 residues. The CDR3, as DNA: TGTGCCAGCAGTTACTCCAACAGGGACAGGGCCCAGCATTTT. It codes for CASSYSNRDRAQHF.

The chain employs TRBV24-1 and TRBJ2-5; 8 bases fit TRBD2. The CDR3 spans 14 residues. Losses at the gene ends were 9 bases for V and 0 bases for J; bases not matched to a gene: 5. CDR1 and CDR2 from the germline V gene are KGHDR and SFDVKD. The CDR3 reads CATARGGNQETQYF. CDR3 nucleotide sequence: TGTGCCACCGCCCGCGGGGGGAACCAAGAGACCCAGTACTTC.